This T cell receptor (beta chain) is from a study of vaccination and CD4 T cells after COVID-19 (dated by TCRdb to 2021 to 2024). For context, the study as a whole: SARS-CoV-2 positivity had been established in the convalescent patients by nasal swab PCR, and mild disease was recorded in roughly 9 of these patients and severe disease in one. Six males and four females were included in the convalescent cohort, with two Hispanic individuals, seven Caucasians, two Asians and one multiracial person represented. Participants received two doses of either the Pfizer-BioNTech BNT162b2 vaccine (n=8) or the Moderna mRNA-1273 vaccine (n=2). Post-COVID blood samples from convalescent patients were collected a median of approximately 100 days after diagnosis, with a range of 35 to 161 days. Post-vaccine blood samples were obtained a median of approximately 74 days after the second vaccine dose, with a range of 14 to 241 days. Culture stimuli were overlapping spike peptide pools from SARS-CoV-2 and from the common cold coronaviruses HCoV-NL63, HCoV-OC43 and HCoV-229E. As controls, cultures received a CEFX viral epitope pool (the positive control), an HIV-1 Nef peptide pool (the negative control), or no peptide at all. In ten to eleven COVID-19 convalescent patients and a handful of infection-naive healthy vaccine recipients, researchers compared the spike-specific CD4+ TCR repertoire from before mRNA vaccination with the repertoire from after. Results the study describes overall, beyond this receptor: In convalescent patients, a median roughly 87% of post-vaccine SARS-CoV-2-reactive clones were detected only after vaccination, suggesting vaccine-specific priming. The number of convalescent patients in the study was relatively small, and the study did not examine early timepoints following natural infection. In convalescent patients, nearly all vaccine-specific clones (304 of 307) were found to be mono-reactive for SARS-CoV-2 spike rather than cross-reactive with common cold coronaviruses. The median count of SARS-CoV-2-reactive clonotypes went up from approximately 20 after infection to some 38 after vaccination, although the change was not significant.

This clonotype has only a few counts. Its antigen target is currently unknown. Per-nucleotide qualities are absent, and no much larger clonotype sits a single base away. For CDR1 and CDR2, the germline V gene (reference sequence) lists LNHDA and SQIVND. The V end loses 1 base and the J end loses 3 bases, and a stretch of 10 bases separates them. The CDR3 covers 14 residues, taking in both the cysteine and the phenylalanine. Left in the record is the CDR3 DNA by itself, 42 bases read in frame from the first base. The treatment or condition label here, explained by the study, means: approximately nine-day PBMC culture with coronavirus spike peptide pools or control peptides (ViraFEST assay). The ViraFEST assay, used in the study, expanded antigen-specific T cells with peptide pools and then identified the expanded clonotypes through TCR sequencing. The positive SARS-CoV-2 PCR tests of the convalescent patients were dated from March to December 2020, before the Alpha, Beta and Delta variants emerged in the United States. PBMCs were cultured at about 2 million per well in IMDM supplemented with about 5.5% human AB serum and 8.5 to 10 IU/ml IL-2, with 9.5 to 10 ug/ml peptide pools added. On days 3 and 7, half of the culture medium was replaced with fresh IL-2-containing medium. After more than 8 days of culture, CD4+ T cells were isolated by negative selection using the EasySep CD4+ T cell isolation kit. Ficoll-Paque Plus gradient centrifugation was used to isolate PBMCs from whole blood, and the isolated PBMCs were then either used fresh or cryopreserved at -140C. Triplicate wells were generally used for each culture condition.

Preparation of the library involved PCR. At the Johns Hopkins FTIC core, DNA from the cultured CD4+ T cells underwent TCR sequencing with the Oncomine TCR Beta short-read assay. Genomic DNA was extracted from the cultured CD4+ T cells with the QIAamp micro DNA kit. Oncomine TCR Beta libraries made from cultured CD4+ T cells were pooled using unique dual indexes and sequenced on an Illumina iSeq 100. For the original study's pipeline: Non-productive sequences were filtered out, and CDR3s that did not start with C, did not end with F or W, or were shorter than 7 amino acids were discarded. Antigen-specific clonotypes were identified with the MANAFEST web application by comparing peptide-stimulated wells with reference and other culture wells. Positive clones required FDR below 0.05, an odds ratio above 5, and productive frequency above 0.1% in at least two of three replicate wells. Clonotypes that were significantly expanded in both SARS-CoV-2 spike wells and at least one common cold coronavirus spike condition were defined as cross-reactive. Levenshtein distances (stringdist) and unrooted phylogenetic trees (ape) in R version 3.6.1 were used to assess CDR3 homology. TCRdb's own reprocessing of the public reads used fastp at Q25 and MiXCR and kept productive beta chains. Every CDR3 protein is listed once, alongside the most common genes and DNA of its rows. The V and J calls shown here were made by TCRdb, not taken from the authors' results. Here the sample has roughly 2,400 distinct CDR3 sequences; around 27% occur a single time. The ten biggest clones cover roughly 29% of the sample.

In this chain, TRBV19 is recombined with TRBJ2-7; the D gene identity is not certain. This receptor was identified in a human donor who had recovered from COVID-19. Source: CD4+ T cells from blood, cultured in vitro, taken after SARS-CoV-2 vaccination. The CDR3 reads as follows: CASSIVGRDYEQYF. The DNA reads TGTGCCAGTAGTATAGTGGGCCGCGACTACGAGCAGTACTTC.